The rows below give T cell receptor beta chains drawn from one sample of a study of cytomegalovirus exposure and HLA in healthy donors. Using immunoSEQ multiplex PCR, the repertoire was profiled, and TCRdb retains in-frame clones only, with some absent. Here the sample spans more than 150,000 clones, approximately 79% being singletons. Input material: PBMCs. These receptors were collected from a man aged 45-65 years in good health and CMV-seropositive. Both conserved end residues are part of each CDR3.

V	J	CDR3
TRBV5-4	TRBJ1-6	CASSPGQSYNSPLHF
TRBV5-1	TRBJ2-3	CASSYGTGRSTDTQYF
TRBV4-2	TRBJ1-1	CASSRTGTANTEAFF
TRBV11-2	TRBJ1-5	CASSLGQHQPQHF
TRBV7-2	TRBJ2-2	CASSLRQANTGELFF
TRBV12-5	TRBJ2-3	CASGLVRRGTTDTQYF
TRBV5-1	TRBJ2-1	CASRGTGDSSYNEQFF
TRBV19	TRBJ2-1	CASSVGDRAHNEQFF
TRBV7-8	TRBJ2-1	CASTLTGASYNEQFF
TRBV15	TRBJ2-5	CATSRGGQGAQETQYF
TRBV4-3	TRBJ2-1	CASSQESGGTRKFF
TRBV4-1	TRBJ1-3	CASSQVIRNTIYF
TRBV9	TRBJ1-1	CASSVGHLNTEAFF